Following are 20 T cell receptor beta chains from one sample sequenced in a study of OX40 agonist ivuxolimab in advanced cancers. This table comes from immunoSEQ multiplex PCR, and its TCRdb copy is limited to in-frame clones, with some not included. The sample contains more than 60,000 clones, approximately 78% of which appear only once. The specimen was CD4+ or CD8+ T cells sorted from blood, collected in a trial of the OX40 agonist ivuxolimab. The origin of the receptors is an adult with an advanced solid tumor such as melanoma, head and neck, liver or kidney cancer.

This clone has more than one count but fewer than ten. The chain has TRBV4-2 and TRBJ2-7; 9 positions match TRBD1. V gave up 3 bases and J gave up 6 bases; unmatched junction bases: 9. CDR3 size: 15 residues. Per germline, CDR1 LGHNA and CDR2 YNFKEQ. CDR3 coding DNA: TGTGCCAGCAGCCAGCAACCGGGACAGGGTAGCGAGCAGTACTTC. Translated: CASSQQPGQGSEQYF.

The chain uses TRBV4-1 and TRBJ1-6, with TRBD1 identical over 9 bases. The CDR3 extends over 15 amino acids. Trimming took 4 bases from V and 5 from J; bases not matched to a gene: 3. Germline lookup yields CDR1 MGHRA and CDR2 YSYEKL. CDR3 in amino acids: CASSLRTGDNSPLHF. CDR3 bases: TGCGCCAGCAGCCTGCGGACAGGGGATAATTCACCCCTCCACTTT.

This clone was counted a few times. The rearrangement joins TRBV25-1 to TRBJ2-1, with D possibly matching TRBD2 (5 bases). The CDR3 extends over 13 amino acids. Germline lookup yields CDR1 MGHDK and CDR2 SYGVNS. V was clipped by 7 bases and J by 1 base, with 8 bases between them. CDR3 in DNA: TGTGCCAGCACTCGGGAATCCTACAATGAGCAGTTCTTC. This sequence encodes CASTRESYNEQFF.

The CDR3 is CASSRTGAYDEQYF. CDR3 nucleotide sequence: TGTGCCAGTAGTCGGACAGGGGCCTACGACGAGCAGTACTTC. J is TRBJ2-7 and V is TRBV19, with TRBD1 matching over 9 bases. CDR1 is LNHDA and CDR2 is SQIVND in the germline V gene (reference sequence). V gave up 5 bases and J gave up 5 bases; unmatched junction bases: 7. CDR3 length: 14 amino acids.

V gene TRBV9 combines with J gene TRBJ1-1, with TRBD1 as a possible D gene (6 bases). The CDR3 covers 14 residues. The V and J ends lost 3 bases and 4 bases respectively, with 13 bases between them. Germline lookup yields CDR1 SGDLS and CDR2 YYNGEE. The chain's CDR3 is CASSGQAGSTEAFF. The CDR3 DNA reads TGTGCCAGCAGCGGACAGGCCGGGAGCACTGAAGCTTTCTTT.

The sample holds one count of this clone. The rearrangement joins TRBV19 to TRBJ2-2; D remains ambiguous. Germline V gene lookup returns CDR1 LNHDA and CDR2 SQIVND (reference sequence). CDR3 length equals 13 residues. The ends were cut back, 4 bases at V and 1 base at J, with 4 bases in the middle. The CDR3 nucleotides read TGTGCCAGTAGTAACGGGAACACCGGGGAGCTGTTTTTT. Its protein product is CASSNGNTGELFF. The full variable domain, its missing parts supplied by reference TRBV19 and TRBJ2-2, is DGGITQSPKYLFRKEGQNVTLSCEQNLNHDAMYWYRQDPGQGLRLIYYSQIVNDFQKGDIAEGYSVSREKKESFPLTVTSAQKNPTAFYLCASSNGNTGELFFGEGSRLTVL.

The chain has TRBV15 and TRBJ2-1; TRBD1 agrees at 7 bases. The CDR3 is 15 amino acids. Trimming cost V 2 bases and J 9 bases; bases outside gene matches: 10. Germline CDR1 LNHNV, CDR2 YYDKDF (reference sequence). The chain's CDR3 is CATSRRQGIGGEQFF. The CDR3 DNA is TGTGCCACCAGCAGACGACAGGGCATAGGGGGTGAGCAGTTCTTC.

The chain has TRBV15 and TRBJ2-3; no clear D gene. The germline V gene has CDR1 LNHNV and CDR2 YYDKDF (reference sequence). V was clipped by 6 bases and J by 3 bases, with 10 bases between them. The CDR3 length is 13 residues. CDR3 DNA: TGTGCCACCAGTCGTCTCCAGACAGATACGCAGTATTTT. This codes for CATSRLQTDTQYF. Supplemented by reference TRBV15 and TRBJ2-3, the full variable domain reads DAMVIQNPRYQVTQFGKPVTLSCSQTLNHNVMYWYQQKSSQAPKLLFHYYDKDFNNEADTPDNFQSRRPNTSFCFLDIRSPGLGDTAMYLCATSRLQTDTQYFGPGTRLTVL.

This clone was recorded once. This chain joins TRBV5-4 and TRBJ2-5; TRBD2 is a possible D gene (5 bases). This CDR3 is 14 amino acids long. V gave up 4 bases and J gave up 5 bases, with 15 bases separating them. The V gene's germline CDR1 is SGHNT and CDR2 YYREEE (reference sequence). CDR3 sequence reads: CASSPTPWEETQYF. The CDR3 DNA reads TGTGCCAGCAGCCCTACCCCCTGGGAGGAGACCCAGTACTTC.

The CDR3 DNA follows: TGTGCCATCAGAGAGAACACTGAAGCTTTCTTT. This encodes CAIRENTEAFF. The J gene is TRBJ1-1, the V gene TRBV10-3; D gene ambiguous. The CDR3 extends over 11 amino acids. Trimming removed 6 bases at V and 1 base at J, with 3 bases between. Germline V gives CDR1 ENHRY, CDR2 SYGVKD.

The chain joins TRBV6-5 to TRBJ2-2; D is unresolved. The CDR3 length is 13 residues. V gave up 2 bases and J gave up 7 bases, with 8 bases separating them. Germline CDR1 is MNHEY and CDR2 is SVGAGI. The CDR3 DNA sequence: TGTGCCAGCAGTTACCCTGACAACGGGGAGCTGTTTTTT. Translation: CASSYPDNGELFF.

The CDR3 region has the DNA TGTGCCAGCAGCTTTAACATCGAAGCTTTCTTT. It translates to CASSFNIEAFF. The genes are TRBV5-6 and TRBJ1-1; D is uncertain. Trimming pared 2 bases from V and 8 bases from J, leaving 7 bases between. CDR1 SGHDT and CDR2 YYEEEE come from the germline V gene. The CDR3 is 11 amino acids.

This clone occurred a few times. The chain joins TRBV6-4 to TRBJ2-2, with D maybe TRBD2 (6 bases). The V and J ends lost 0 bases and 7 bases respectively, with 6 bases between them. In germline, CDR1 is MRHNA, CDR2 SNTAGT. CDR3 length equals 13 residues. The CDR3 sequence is CASSDSTSGELFF. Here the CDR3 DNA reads TGTGCCAGCAGTGACTCGACTAGCGGGGAGCTGTTTTTT.

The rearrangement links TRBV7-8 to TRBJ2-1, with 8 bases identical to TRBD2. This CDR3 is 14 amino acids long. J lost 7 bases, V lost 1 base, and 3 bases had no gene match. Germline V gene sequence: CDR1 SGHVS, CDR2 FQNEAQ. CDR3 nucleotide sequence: TGTGCCAGCAGCTTAGGTACTAGCGGAAATGAGCAGTTCTTC. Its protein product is CASSLGTSGNEQFF.

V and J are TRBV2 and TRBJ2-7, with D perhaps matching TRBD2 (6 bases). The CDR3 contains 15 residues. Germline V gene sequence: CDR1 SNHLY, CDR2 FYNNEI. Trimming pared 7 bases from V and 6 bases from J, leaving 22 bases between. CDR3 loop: CASTQEAGSNGEQYF. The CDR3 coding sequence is TGTGCCAGCACCCAGGAGGCGGGGAGTAATGGCGAGCAGTACTTC.

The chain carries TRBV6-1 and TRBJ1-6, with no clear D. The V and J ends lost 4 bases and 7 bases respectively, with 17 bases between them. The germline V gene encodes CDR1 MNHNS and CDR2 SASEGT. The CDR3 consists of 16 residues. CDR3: CASSVSTGTLNSPLHF. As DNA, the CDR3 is TGTGCCAGCAGTGTTAGCACGGGAACCCTCAATTCACCCCTCCACTTT.

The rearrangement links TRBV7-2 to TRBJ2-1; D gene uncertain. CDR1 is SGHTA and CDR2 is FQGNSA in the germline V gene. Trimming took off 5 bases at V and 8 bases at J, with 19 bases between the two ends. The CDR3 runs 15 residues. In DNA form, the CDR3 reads TGTGCCAGCAGCAGAAGTACCGGGCCCCAGGATGAGCAGTTCTTC. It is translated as CASSRSTGPQDEQFF.

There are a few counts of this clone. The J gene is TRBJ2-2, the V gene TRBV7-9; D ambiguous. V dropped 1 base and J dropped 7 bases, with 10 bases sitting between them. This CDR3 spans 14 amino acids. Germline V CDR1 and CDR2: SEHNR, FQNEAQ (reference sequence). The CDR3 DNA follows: TGTGCCAGCAGCTTAGGTCCCGGAAACGGGGAGCTGTTTTTT. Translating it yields CASSLGPGNGELFF.

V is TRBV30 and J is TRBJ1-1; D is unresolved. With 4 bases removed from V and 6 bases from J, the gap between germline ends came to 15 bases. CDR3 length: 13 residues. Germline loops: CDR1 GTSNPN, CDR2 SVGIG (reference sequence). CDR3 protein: CAWNLEPRAEAFF. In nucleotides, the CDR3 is TGTGCCTGGAACCTGGAACCCCGGGCTGAAGCTTTCTTT.

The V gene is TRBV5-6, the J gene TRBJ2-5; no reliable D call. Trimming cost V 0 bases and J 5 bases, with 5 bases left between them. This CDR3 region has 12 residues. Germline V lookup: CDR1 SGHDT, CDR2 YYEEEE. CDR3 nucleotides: TGTGCCAGCAGCTTGGCCGGCGAGACCCAGTACTTC. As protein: CASSLAGETQYF.